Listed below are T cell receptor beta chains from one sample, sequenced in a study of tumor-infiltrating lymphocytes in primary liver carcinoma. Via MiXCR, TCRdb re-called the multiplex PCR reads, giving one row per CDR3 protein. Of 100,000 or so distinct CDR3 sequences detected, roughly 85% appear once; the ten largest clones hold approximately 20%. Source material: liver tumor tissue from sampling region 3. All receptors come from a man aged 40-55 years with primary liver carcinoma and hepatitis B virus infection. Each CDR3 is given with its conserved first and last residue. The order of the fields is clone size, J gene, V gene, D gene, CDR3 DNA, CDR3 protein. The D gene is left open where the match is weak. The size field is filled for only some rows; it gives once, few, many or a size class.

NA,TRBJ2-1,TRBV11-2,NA,TGTGCCAGCACCCCCGATGGCAACTACATTGAGCAGTTCTTC,CASTPDGNYIEQFF
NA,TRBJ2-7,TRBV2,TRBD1,TGTGCCAACAATACTCCGGGACAGGTCTATGAGCAGTACTTC,CANNTPGQVYEQYF
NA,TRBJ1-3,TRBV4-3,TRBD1,TGCGCCAACAGCCAAGCCGCGACAGGGGGTGGAAAGACCATATATTTT,CANSQAATGGGKTIYF
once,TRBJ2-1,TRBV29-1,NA,TGTACCGTTGATGTTTCTAGGGCCAATACCAATGAGCAGTTCTTC,CTVDVSRANTNEQFF
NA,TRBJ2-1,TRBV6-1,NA,TGTGCCAGCAGTGAGGGGACCGGGGAATCCAATAAGCAGTTCTTC,CASSEGTGESNKQFF
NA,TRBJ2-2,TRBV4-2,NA,TGTGCCAGCAGCCAAGATCTTAGCGAGAAGACCGGGGAGCTGTATTTT,CASSQDLSEKTGELYF
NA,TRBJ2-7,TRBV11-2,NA,TGTTCCAGCAGCTTACGATGGAAAGGGGAAAACGAGAAGTACTTC,CSSSLRWKGENEKYF
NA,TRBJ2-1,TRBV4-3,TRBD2,TGTGCCAGCAGCCTGGACTGGGGGGGGAATGAGCAGTTCTTC,CASSLDWGGNEQFF
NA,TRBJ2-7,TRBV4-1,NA,TGCGCCAGCAGCCCCTTAGGTGGGAAGGGTTACGTGCAGTACTTC,CASSPLGGKGYVQYF
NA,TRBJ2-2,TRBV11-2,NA,TGTGTGAGCAGCACAGACTCGGACACCGGGAAGCTGTTTTTT,CVSSTDSDTGKLFF
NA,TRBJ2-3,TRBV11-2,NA,TGTGCCAGCAGCTTAGAGGAGAGGAGGTCAGACACGCAGTATTTT,CASSLEERRSDTQYF
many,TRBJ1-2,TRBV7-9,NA,TGTGCCAGCAGCTGGGCAGGGGATAGCTATGGCTACACCTTC,CASSWAGDSYGYTF
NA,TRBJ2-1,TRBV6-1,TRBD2,TGTGCCAGCAGCAAAGCGGGGGTTGAGCAGTTCTTC,CASSKAGVEQFF
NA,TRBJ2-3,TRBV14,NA,TGTGCCAACAGCCGGGGATACACGGATACGCAGTATTTT,CANSRGYTDTQYF
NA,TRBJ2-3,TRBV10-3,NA,TGTGCCATAAGTGAGTCTCTAGCGAGAGGGCCCCGCACAGATACGCAGTATTTT,CAISESLARGPRTDTQYF
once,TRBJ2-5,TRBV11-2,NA,TGTACCAGCAGTTTAACGCCCCATGACGGGGAGACCCAGTACTTC,CTSSLTPHDGETQYF
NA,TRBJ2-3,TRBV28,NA,TGTGCCAGCCTAACCAGAGTTTCTAGCACAGATACGCATTATTTT,CASLTRVSSTDTHYF
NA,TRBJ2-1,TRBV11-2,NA,TGTGCCAGCAGCTTATTTCGTTCAGCGTTAGGGGATGAGCAGTTCTTC,CASSLFRSALGDEQFF
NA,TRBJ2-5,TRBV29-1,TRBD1,TGTAGCGTTGAAACGGACAGGGGGCGAGCAGAGACCCGGTACTTC,CSVETDRGRAETRYF
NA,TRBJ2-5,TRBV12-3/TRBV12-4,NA,TGTGCCAACAGTTTAGGAACCGCCTCTCGGACCCAGTACTTC,CANSLGTASRTQYF
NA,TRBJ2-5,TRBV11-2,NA,TGTGTTAGCAGCCCCTGGTCAGCCCCAGGGGTGACACAGTACTTC,CVSSPWSAPGVTQYF
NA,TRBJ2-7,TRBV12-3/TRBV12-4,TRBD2,TGTGACAGCAGTCGGCTTAGCGGGGAGTACGAGCAGTACTTC,CDSSRLSGEYEQYF
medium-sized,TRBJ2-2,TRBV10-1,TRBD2,TGCGCCACTAGGGCTAGCGGGATCGTCGGGGAGCTGTTTTTT,CATRASGIVGELFF
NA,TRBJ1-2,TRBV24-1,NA,TGTGCCAGCAATGATTTTTGGTGGGGCTACACCTTC,CASNDFWWGYTF
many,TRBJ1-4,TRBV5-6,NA,TGTGCCAGCAGCTTGACGGGCAGAACTAATGAAAAACTGTTTTTT,CASSLTGRTNEKLFF
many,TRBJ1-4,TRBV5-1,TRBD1,TGCGCCAGCAGCTTGGGTGGACAGGGTGGTGAAAAACTGTTTTTT,CASSLGGQGGEKLFF
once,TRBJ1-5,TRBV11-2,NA,TGTGCCAGCAGCTTAGCAGAGGGCGACAATCAGCCCCAGCATTTT,CASSLAEGDNQPQHF
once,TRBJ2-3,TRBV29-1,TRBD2,TGCAGCGCTGAAGGGACTAGCGTGACCAGCGCAGATACGCAGTATTTT,CSAEGTSVTSADTQYF
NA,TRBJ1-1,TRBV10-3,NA,TGTACCATCAGTGAGTTTAACACCGCGAACACTGAAGCTTTCTTT,CTISEFNTANTEAFF
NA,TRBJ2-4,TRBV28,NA,TGTGCTAGCAGTGGAACGGTGGCCAAAAACATTCAGTACTTC,CASSGTVAKNIQYF
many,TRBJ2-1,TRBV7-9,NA,TGTGCCATCAACGAGAAAGGGGGAGAGTCCTACAATGAGCAGTTCTTC,CAINEKGGESYNEQFF
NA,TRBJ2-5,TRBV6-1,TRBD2,TGTGACAGCAGAGTTCGGGGGACTAGCTCCCGAGAGACCCAGTGCTTC,CDSRVRGTSSRETQCF
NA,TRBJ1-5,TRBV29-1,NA,TGCAGCATTGATAAGGGACCCCACAATCAGCCTCAGCATTTT,CSIDKGPHNQPQHF
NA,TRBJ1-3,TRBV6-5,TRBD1,TGTGCCAATAGCATTACCGGGACAGTGAACTCTGGAAACACCATATATTTT,CANSITGTVNSGNTIYF
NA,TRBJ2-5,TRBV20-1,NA,TGCAGTGCTAAGACGGAGTCACGAGAGACCCAGTACTTC,CSAKTESRETQYF
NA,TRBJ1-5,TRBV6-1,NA,TGTACCAGCAGTGAGGCGAGAGAAAAGGCGCCCCAACATTTT,CTSSEAREKAPQHF
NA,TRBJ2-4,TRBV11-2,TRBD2,TGTGCCATCCCCGGGACTAGCGGGACCAAAAACATTCAGTACTTC,CAIPGTSGTKNIQYF